These T cell receptor beta chains were read from a single sample in a study of blood T cell repertoires in COVID-19. Here immunoSEQ multiplex PCR was the method, and the copy in TCRdb shows in-frame clones only, minus some. The sample lists fewer than 450,000 clones; roughly 84% were seen once. Sequencing was done on a sample of PBMCs or T cells enriched from blood (not recorded which). The receptors were gathered from a woman in her twenties or thirties who had recovered from COVID-19. Each CDR3 is given with its conserved first and last residue. The order of the fields is D gene, J gene, clone size, V gene, CDR3 protein, CDR3 DNA. D genes are given only for firm matches. Clone size appears in some rows only: once, few, many, or a class for an expanded clone.

D: NA; J: TRBJ1-1; size: NA; V: TRBV3-1/TRBV3-2; CDR3: CASSHGTMGGTEAFF; DNA: TGTGCCAGCAGCCACGGGACGATGGGAGGGACTGAAGCTTTCTTT
D: NA; J: TRBJ2-1; size: NA; V: TRBV5-1; CDR3: CASSLERLGDNEQFF; DNA: TGCGCCAGCAGCTTGGAAAGGCTAGGGGACAATGAGCAGTTCTTC
D: TRBD2; J: TRBJ2-3; size: NA; V: TRBV7-2; CDR3: CASSSYSGGGTDTQYF; DNA: TGTGCCAGCAGCTCGTATAGCGGGGGGGGTACAGATACGCAGTATTTT
D: NA; J: TRBJ1-6; size: NA; V: TRBV30; CDR3: CAWSVSAGSSYNSPLHF; DNA: TGTGCCTGGAGTGTATCGGCGGGGAGCTCCTATAATTCACCCCTCCACTTT
D: NA; J: TRBJ2-7; size: NA; V: TRBV10-2; CDR3: CASTGGNEQYF; DNA: TGCGCCAGCACAGGGGGGAACGAGCAGTACTTC
D: NA; J: TRBJ1-5; size: NA; V: TRBV28; CDR3: CASTPGNQPQHF; DNA: TGTGCCAGCACCCCAGGGAATCAGCCCCAGCATTTT
D: TRBD1; J: TRBJ1-6; size: NA; V: TRBV6-5; CDR3: CASRRTGTGDSPLHF; DNA: TGTGCCAGCAGACGGACCGGGACAGGGGATTCACCCCTCCACTTT
D: TRBD1; J: TRBJ1-6; size: NA; V: TRBV2; CDR3: CARSGQAGSPLHF; DNA: TGTGCCCGGTCCGGACAGGCTGGTTCACCCCTCCACTTT
D: NA; J: TRBJ2-1; size: NA; V: TRBV24-1; CDR3: CATSDLTEGGSSDEQFF; DNA: TGTGCCACCAGTGATTTGACCGAGGGTGGATCGAGTGATGAGCAGTTCTTC
D: NA; J: TRBJ1-2; size: NA; V: TRBV6-2/TRBV6-3; CDR3: CASSYSGSGVPNYGYTF; DNA: TGTGCCAGCAGTTACTCGGGTTCGGGAGTACCTAACTATGGCTACACCTTC
D: NA; J: TRBJ2-1; size: NA; V: TRBV28; CDR3: CASRTDTLKQFF; DNA: TGTGCCAGCAGAACGGACACCCTAAAGCAGTTCTTC
D: TRBD1; J: TRBJ2-1; size: NA; V: TRBV27; CDR3: CASSSYRGRGVNEQFF; DNA: TGTGCCAGCAGTTCGTACAGGGGGCGTGGGGTCAATGAGCAGTTCTTC
D: NA; J: TRBJ1-4; size: NA; V: TRBV10-2; CDR3: CASTTLSGYNEKLFF; DNA: TGCGCCAGCACCACCTTATCAGGGTATAATGAAAAACTGTTTTTT
D: NA; J: TRBJ1-1; size: once; V: TRBV4-1; CDR3: CASSQGPEGLGFRAFF; DNA: TGCGCCAGCAGCCAAGGCCCAGAGGGATTAGGGTTTCGAGCTTTCTTT
D: NA; J: TRBJ2-5; size: few; V: TRBV10-3; CDR3: CAISVPGGDRQTQYF; DNA: TGTGCCATCAGTGTACCGGGAGGGGACAGACAGACCCAGTACTTC
D: NA; J: TRBJ1-2; size: NA; V: TRBV28; CDR3: CASSLRGLWYGYTF; DNA: TGTGCCAGCAGCTTGCGGGGGTTGTGGTATGGCTACACCTTC
D: NA; J: TRBJ1-1; size: NA; V: TRBV19; CDR3: CASSSNLLTEWNTEAFF; DNA: TGTGCCAGTAGTTCTAATCTCCTGACAGAATGGAACACTGAAGCTTTCTTT
D: TRBD1; J: TRBJ1-2; size: NA; V: TRBV20-1; CDR3: CSASGTASYGYTF; DNA: TGCAGTGCTAGTGGGACAGCATCCTATGGCTACACCTTC
D: NA; J: TRBJ2-5; size: NA; V: TRBV10-3; CDR3: CAISIGQQETQYF; DNA: TGTGCCATCAGCATTGGGCAGCAAGAGACCCAGTACTTC
D: TRBD2; J: TRBJ2-3; size: NA; V: TRBV7-6; CDR3: CASSLAGGRKNTDTQYF; DNA: TGTGCCAGCAGCTTAGCGGGGGGGAGGAAGAACACAGATACGCAGTATTTT
D: TRBD2; J: TRBJ2-1; size: NA; V: TRBV3-1/TRBV3-2; CDR3: CASSHPGLAGGPGYNEQFF; DNA: TGTGCCAGCAGCCATCCGGGACTAGCGGGGGGGCCTGGCTACAATGAGCAGTTCTTC
D: TRBD1; J: TRBJ1-1; size: NA; V: TRBV18; CDR3: CASSPQGARDTEAFF; DNA: TGTGCCAGCTCACCACAGGGGGCGCGGGACACTGAAGCTTTCTTT
D: TRBD2; J: TRBJ2-3; size: NA; V: TRBV2; CDR3: CASSERLGGGTDTQYF; DNA: TGTGCCAGCAGTGAGAGGTTGGGGGGGGGCACAGATACGCAGTATTTT
D: TRBD1; J: TRBJ1-2; size: NA; V: TRBV7-9; CDR3: CASSLLRTGYGYTF; DNA: TGTGCCAGCAGCTTGTTAAGGACAGGGTATGGCTACACCTTC
D: TRBD1; J: TRBJ2-7; size: NA; V: TRBV11-2; CDR3: CASSLDRDRAGEQYF; DNA: TGTGCCAGCAGCTTAGATCGGGACAGGGCCGGCGAGCAGTACTTC
D: TRBD1; J: TRBJ1-5; size: NA; V: TRBV29-1; CDR3: CSVETGGDQPQHF; DNA: TGCAGCGTTGAAACAGGGGGAGATCAGCCCCAGCATTTT
D: TRBD2; J: TRBJ2-1; size: NA; V: TRBV28; CDR3: CASSESAGGPDEQFF; DNA: TGTGCCAGCAGTGAAAGCGCGGGGGGGCCAGATGAGCAGTTCTTC
D: NA; J: TRBJ1-1; size: NA; V: TRBV19; CDR3: CASSIPRTEAFF; DNA: TGTGCCAGTAGTATCCCGAGGACTGAAGCTTTCTTT
D: NA; J: TRBJ1-5; size: NA; V: TRBV28; CDR3: CASSSGGGENQPQHF; DNA: TGTGCCAGCAGTTCTGGGGGAGGGGAGAATCAGCCCCAGCATTTT
D: NA; J: TRBJ1-1; size: NA; V: TRBV12-3/TRBV12-4; CDR3: CASSRQRNTEAFF; DNA: TGTGCCAGCAGTCGACAGAGAAACACTGAAGCTTTCTTT
D: TRBD1; J: TRBJ1-2; size: once; V: TRBV27; CDR3: CASSPRRSGTANYGYTF; DNA: TGTGCCAGCAGCCCAAGGCGGTCTGGGACAGCTAACTATGGCTACACCTTC
D: NA; J: TRBJ2-5; size: NA; V: TRBV13; CDR3: CASNIRGSETQYF; DNA: TGTGCCAGCAACATCAGGGGATCAGAGACCCAGTACTTC
D: TRBD2; J: TRBJ2-5; size: NA; V: TRBV5-1; CDR3: CASSLTGTSGQETQYF; DNA: TGCGCCAGCAGCTTAACCGGGACTAGCGGCCAAGAGACCCAGTACTTC
D: TRBD2; J: TRBJ2-1; size: once; V: TRBV7-2; CDR3: CASSYGLADEQFF; DNA: TGTGCCAGCAGCTATGGACTAGCGGATGAGCAGTTCTTC
D: NA; J: TRBJ1-2; size: NA; V: TRBV7-9; CDR3: CASSLASANYGYTF; DNA: TGTGCCAGCAGCTTAGCTTCAGCTAACTATGGCTACACCTTC
D: NA; J: TRBJ1-1; size: few; V: TRBV7-9; CDR3: CASSLVGVNTEAFF; DNA: TGTGCCAGCAGCTTAGTAGGGGTGAACACTGAAGCTTTCTTT
D: NA; J: TRBJ2-7; size: NA; V: TRBV19; CDR3: CASSPSDRTYEQYF; DNA: TGTGCCAGTAGTCCCTCGGACAGAACCTACGAGCAGTACTTC